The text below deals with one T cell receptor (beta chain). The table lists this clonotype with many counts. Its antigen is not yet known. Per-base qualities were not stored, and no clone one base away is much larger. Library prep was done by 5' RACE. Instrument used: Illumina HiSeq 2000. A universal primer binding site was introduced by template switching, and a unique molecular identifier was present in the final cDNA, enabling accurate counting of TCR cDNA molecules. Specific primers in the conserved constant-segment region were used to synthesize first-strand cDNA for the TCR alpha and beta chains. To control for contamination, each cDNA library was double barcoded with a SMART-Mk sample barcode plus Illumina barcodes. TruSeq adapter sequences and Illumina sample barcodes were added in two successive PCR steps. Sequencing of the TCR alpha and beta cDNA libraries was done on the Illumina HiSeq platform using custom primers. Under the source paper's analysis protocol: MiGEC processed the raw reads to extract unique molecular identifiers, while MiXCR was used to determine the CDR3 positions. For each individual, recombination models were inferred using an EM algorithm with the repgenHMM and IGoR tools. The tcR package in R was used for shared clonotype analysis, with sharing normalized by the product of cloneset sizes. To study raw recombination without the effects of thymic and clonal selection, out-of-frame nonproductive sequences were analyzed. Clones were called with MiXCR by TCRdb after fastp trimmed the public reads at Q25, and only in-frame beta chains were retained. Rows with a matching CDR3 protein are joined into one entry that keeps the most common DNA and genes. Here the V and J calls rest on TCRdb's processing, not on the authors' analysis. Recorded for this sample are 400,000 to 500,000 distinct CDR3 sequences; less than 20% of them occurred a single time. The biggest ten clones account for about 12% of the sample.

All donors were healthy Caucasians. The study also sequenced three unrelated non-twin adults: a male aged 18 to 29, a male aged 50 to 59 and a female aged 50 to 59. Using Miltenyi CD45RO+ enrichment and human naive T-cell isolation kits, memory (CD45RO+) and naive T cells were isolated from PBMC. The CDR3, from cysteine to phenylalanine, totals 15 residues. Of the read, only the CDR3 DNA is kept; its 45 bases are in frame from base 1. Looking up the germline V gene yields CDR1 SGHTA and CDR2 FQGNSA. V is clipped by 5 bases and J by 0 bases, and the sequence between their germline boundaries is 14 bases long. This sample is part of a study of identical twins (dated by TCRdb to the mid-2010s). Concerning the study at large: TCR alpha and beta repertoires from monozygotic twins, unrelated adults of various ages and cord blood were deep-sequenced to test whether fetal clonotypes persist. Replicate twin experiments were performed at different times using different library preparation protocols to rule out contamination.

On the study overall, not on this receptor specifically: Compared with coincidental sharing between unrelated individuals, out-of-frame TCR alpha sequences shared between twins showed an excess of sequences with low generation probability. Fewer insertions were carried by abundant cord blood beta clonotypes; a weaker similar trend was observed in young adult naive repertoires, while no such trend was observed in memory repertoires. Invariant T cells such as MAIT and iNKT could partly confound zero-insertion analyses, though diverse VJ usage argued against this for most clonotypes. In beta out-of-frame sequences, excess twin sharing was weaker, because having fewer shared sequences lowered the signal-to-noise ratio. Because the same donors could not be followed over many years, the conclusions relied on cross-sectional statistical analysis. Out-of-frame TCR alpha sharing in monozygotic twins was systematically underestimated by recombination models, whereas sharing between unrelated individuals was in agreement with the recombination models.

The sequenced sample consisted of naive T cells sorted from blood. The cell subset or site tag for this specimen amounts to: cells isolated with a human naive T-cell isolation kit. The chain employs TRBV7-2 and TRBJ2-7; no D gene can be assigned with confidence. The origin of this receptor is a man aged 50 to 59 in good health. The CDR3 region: CASSPAALNSYEQYF. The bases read TGTGCCAGCAGCCCGGCGGCACTAAACTCCTACGAGCAGTACTTC.